This T cell receptor beta chain was identified during a study of CD8 T cells in ankylosing spondylitis. Ten or more counts support this clonotype. Its target is unknown. Using its own MiXCR run on the 5' RACE reads, TCRdb lists one record per CDR3 protein. The sample has 230,000 or so distinct CDR3 sequences, over 15% seen once. The CDR3 is 16 amino acids. Per the germline V gene, CDR1 is SGHDT and CDR2 is YYEEEE. V lost 6 bases and J lost 3, with 20 bases in between. Study-wide results and caveats: Seemingly distinctive of ankylosing spondylitis blood was a TCR beta motif formed by eight highly homologous variants. Within matched ankylosing spondylitis synovial fluid, disease-linked clones were reportedly significantly enriched. Some of the motif variants had earlier been found in reactive arthritis patients' fluid and blood. Disease-linked clones bore a CD8+ phenotype and were relatively rare in peripheral blood.

The chain couples TRBV5-6 to TRBJ2-3, with D maybe TRBD2 (6 bases). The clonotype comes from a male donor with ankylosing spondylitis or in good health (not recorded which). The material sequenced was blood, either unsorted or a sorted T cell fraction (not recorded which). CDR3 sequence reads: CASILIGIAETDTQYF. For the CDR3, the DNA is TGTGCCAGCATACTGATTGGTATAGCGGAAACAGATACGCAGTATTTT.